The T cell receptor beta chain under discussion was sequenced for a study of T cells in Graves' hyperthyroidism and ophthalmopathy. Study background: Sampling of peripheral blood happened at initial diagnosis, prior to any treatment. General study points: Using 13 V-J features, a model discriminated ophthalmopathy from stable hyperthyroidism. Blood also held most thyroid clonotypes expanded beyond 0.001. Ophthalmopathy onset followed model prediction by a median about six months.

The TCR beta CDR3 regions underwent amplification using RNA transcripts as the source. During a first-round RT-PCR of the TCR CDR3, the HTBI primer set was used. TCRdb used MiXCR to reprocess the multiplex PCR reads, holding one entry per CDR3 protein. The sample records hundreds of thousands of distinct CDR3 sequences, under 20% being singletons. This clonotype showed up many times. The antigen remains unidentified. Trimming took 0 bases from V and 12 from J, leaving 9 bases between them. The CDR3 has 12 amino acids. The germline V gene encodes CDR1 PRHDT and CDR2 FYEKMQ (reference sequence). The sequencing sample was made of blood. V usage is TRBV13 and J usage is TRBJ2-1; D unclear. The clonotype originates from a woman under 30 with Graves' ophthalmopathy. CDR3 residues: CASSLGTPRQFF. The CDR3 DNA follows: TGTGCCAGCAGCTTAGGCACCCCGAGGCAGTTCTTC.